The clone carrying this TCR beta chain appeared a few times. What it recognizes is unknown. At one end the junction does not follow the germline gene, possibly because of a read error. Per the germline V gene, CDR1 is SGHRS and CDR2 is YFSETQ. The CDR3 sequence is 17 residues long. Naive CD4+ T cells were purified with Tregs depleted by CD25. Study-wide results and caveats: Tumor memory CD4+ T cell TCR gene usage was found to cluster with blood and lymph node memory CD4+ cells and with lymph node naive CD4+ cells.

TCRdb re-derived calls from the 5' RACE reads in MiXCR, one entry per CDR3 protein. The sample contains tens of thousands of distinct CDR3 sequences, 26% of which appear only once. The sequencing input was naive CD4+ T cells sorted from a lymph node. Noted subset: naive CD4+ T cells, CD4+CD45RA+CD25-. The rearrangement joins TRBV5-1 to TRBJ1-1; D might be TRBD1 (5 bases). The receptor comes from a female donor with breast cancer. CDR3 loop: CASSSPTDRGMNTEASF. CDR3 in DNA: TGCGCCAGCAGCTCACCTACTGACAGAGGGATGAACACTGAAGCTTCCTTT.